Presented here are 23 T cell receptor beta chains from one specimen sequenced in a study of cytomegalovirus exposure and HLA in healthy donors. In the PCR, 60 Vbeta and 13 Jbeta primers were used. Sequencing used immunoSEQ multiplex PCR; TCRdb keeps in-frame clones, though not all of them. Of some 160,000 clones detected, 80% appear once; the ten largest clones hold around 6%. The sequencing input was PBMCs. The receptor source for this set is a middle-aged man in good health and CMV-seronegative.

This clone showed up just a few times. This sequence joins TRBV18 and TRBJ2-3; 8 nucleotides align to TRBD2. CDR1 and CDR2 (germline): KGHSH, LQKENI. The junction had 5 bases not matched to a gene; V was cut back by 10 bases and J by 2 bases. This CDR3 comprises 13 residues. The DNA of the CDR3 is TGTGCCACCCGCGGGGGGCCCACAGATACGCAGTATTTT. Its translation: CATRGGPTDTQYF.

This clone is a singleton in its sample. The CDR3 region is CASGRQGGDAEAFF. CDR3 nucleotides: TGTGCCAGCGGTCGACAGGGCGGGGATGCTGAAGCTTTCTTT. The chain employs TRBV7-9 and TRBJ1-1; 7 nucleotides align to TRBD1. This CDR3 has 14 residues. The germline V gene encodes CDR1 SEHNR and CDR2 FQNEAQ (reference sequence). With V trimmed by 8 bases and J by 6 bases, 12 bases remained unmatched. Looking up the rest from reference TRBV7-9 and TRBJ1-1 gives the full variable domain: DTGVSQNPRHKITKRGQNVTFRCDPISEHNRLYWYRQTLGQGPEFLTYFQNEAQLEKSRLLSDRFSAERPKGSFSTLEIQRTEQGDSAMYLCASGRQGGDAEAFFGQGTRLTVV.

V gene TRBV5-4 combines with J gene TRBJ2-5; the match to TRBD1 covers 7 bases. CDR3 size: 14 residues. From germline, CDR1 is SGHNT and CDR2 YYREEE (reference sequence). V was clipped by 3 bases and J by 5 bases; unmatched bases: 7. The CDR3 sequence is CASSSPGTDETQYF. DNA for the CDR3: TGTGCCAGCAGCTCACCCGGGACAGACGAGACCCAGTACTTC.

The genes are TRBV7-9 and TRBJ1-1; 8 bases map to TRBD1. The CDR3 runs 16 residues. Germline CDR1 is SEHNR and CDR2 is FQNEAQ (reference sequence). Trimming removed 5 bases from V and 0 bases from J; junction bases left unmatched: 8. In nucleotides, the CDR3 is TGTGCCAGCAGCCCCCAGGGGGCCATAATGAACACTGAAGCTTTCTTT. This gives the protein CASSPQGAIMNTEAFF. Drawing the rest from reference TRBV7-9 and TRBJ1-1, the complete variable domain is DTGVSQNPRHKITKRGQNVTFRCDPISEHNRLYWYRQTLGQGPEFLTYFQNEAQLEKSRLLSDRFSAERPKGSFSTLEIQRTEQGDSAMYLCASSPQGAIMNTEAFFGQGTRLTVV.

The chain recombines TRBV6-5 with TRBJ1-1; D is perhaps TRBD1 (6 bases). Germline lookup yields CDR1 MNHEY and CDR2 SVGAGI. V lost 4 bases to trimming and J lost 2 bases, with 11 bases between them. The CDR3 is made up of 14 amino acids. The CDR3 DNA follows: TGTGCCAGCAGTTCCACAGGGACAAACACTGAAGCTTTCTTT. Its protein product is CASSSTGTNTEAFF.

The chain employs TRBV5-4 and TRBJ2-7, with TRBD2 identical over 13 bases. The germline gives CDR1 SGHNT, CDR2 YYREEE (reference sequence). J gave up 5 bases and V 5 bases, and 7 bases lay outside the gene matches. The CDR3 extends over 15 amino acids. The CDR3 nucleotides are TGTGCCAGCAGGTCCCCCGGGACTAGCGGGGACGAGCAGTACTTC. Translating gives CASRSPGTSGDEQYF.

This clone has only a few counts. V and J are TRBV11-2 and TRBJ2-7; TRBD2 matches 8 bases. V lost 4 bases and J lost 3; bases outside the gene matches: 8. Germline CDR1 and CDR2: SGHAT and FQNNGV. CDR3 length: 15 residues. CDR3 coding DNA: TGTGCCAGCAGCTCACGGGGGGGTTGGGGCTACGAGCAGTACTTC. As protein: CASSSRGGWGYEQYF.

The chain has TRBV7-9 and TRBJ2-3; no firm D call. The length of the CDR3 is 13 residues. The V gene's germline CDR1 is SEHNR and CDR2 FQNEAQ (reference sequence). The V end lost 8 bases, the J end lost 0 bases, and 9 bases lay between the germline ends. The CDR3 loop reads CASAPTSTDTQYF. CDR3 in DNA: TGTGCCAGCGCGCCCACGAGCACAGATACGCAGTATTTT.

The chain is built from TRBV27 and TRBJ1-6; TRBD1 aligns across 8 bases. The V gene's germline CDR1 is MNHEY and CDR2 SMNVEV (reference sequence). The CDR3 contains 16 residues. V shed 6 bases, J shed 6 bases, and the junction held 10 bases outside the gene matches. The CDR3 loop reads CASRPTWGQVNSPLHF. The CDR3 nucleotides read TGTGCCAGCAGACCTACCTGGGGACAGGTTAATTCACCCCTCCACTTT.

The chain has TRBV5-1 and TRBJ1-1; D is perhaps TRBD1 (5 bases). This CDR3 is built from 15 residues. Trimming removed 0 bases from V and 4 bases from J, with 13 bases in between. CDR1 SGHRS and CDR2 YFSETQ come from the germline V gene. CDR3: CASSLVAGLGTEAFF. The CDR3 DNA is TGCGCCAGCAGCTTGGTGGCGGGGCTGGGCACTGAAGCTTTCTTT.

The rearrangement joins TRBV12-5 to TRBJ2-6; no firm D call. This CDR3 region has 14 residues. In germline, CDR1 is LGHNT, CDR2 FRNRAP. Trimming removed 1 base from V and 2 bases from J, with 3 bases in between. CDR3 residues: CASGLGTGANVLTF. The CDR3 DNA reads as TGTGCTAGTGGTTTGGGTACTGGGGCCAACGTCCTGACTTTC.

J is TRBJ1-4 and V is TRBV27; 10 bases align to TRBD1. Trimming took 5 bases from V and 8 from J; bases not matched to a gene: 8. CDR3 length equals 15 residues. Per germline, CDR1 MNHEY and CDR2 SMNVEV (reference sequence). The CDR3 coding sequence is TGTGCCAGCAGTACTGCCGGGACAGGGGTGGAAAAACTGTTTTTT. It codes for CASSTAGTGVEKLFF. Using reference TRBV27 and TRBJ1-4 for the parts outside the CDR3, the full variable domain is EAQVTQNPRYLITVTGKKLTVTCSQNMNHEYMSWYRQDPGLGLRQIYYSMNVEVTDKGDVPEGYKVSRKEKRNFPLILESPSPNQTSLYFCASSTAGTGVEKLFFGSGTQLSVL.

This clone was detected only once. CDR3 DNA: TGTGCCAGCAGCTCGGGATCTAACACTGAAGCTTTCTTT. It translates to CASSSGSNTEAFF. This chain joins TRBV5-6 and TRBJ1-1; D not resolved. Trimming took 3 bases from V and 2 from J, leaving 8 bases between them. The CDR3 is 13 residues long. Germline CDR1 is SGHDT and CDR2 is YYEEEE.

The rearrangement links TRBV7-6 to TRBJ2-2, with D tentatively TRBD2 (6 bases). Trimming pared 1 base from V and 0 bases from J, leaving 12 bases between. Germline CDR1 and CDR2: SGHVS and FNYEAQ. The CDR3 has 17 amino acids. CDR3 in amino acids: CASSLGLRGSNTGELFF. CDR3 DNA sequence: TGTGCCAGCAGCTTAGGTCTTCGGGGGTCGAACACCGGGGAGCTGTTTTTT.

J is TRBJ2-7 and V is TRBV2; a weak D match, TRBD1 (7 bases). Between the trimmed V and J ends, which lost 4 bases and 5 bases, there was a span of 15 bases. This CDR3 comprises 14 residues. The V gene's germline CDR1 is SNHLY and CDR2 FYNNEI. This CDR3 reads CASSVSGGFDEQYF. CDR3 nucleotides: TGTGCCAGCAGTGTTTCAGGGGGGTTCGACGAGCAGTACTTC.

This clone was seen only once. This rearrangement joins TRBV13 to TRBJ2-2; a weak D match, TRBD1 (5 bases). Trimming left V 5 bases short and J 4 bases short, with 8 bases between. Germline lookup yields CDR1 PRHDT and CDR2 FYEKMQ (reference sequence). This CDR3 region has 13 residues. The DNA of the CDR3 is TGTGCCAGCAGCCGACAGTTCACCGGGGAGCTGTTTTTT. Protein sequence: CASSRQFTGELFF.

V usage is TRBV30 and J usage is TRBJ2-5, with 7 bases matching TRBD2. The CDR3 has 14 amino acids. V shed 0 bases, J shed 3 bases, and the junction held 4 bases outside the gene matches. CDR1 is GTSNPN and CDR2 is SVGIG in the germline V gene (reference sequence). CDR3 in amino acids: CAWSVTAGEETQYF. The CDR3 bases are TGTGCCTGGAGTGTTACTGCGGGGGAAGAGACCCAGTACTTC.

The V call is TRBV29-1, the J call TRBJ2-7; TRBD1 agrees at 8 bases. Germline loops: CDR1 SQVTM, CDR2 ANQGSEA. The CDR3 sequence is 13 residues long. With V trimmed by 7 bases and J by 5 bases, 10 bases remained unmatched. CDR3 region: CSATETGDDEQYF. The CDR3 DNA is TGCAGCGCCACCGAGACAGGGGACGACGAGCAGTACTTC.

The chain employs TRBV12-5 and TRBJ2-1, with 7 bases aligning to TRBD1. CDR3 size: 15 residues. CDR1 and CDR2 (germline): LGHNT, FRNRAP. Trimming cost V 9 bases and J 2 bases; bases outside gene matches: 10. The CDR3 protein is CASKPQGPTYNEQFF. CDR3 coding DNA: TGTGCTAGCAAACCACAGGGGCCCACCTACAATGAGCAGTTCTTC.

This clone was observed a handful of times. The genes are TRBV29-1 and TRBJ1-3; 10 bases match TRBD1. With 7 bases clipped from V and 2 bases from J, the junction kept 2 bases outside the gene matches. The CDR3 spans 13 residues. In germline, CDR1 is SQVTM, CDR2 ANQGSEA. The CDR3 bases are TGCAGCGGTGGGACAGGGGCTGGAAACACCATATATTTT. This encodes CSGGTGAGNTIYF. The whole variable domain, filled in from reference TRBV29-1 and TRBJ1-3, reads SAVISQKPSRDICQRGTSLTIQCQVDSQVTMMFWYRQQPGQSLTLIATANQGSEATYESGFVIDKFPISRPNLTFSTLTVSNMSPEDSSIYLCSGGTGAGNTIYFGEGSWLTVV.

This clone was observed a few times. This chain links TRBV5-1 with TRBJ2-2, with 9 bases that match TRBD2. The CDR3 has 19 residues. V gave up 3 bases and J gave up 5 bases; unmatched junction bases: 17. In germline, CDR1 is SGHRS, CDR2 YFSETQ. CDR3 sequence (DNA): TGCGCCAGCAGCTGGGGCCGGTCGGGACTAGCTTTAGATACCGGGGAGCTGTTTTTT. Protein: CASSWGRSGLALDTGELFF.

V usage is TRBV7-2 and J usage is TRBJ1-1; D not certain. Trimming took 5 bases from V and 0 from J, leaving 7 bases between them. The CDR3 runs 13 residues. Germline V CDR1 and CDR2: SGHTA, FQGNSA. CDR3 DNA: TGTGCCAGCAGCATGAACATGAACACTGAAGCTTTCTTT. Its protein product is CASSMNMNTEAFF.

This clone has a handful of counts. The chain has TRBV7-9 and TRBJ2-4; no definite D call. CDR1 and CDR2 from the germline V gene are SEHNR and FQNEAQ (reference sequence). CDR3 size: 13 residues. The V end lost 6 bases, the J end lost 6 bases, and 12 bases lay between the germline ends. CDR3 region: CASSPGSANIQYF. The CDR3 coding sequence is TGTGCCAGCAGTCCCGGGTCCGCAAACATTCAGTACTTC.